The present TCR beta chain was sequenced within a study of cytomegalovirus exposure and HLA in healthy donors. Amplification used 60 Vbeta primers and 13 Jbeta primers. Here immunoSEQ multiplex PCR was the method, and the copy in TCRdb shows in-frame clones only, minus some. The sample holds about 72,000 clones, 75% to 85% seen once. This clone was seen more than once but under ten times. The ends lost 11 bases at V and 7 bases at J; junction bases unmatched: 22. From germline, CDR1 is ENHRY and CDR2 SYGVKD. This CDR3 is built from 16 residues. This clonotype originated in a man aged 35-49 years in good health and CMV-seronegative. The chain couples TRBV10-3 to TRBJ1-2; TRBD1 matches 7 bases. Material for sequencing was PBMCs. CDR3 region: CAVRVEPGQSMVGYTF. The CDR3 DNA is TGTGCCGTCCGAGTCGAACCGGGACAGAGCATGGTTGGCTACACCTTC.